This is a list of T cell receptor beta chains from one sample in a study of beta chain features in type 1 diabetes. Using immunoSEQ multiplex PCR, the repertoire was profiled, and TCRdb retains in-frame clones only, with some absent. The sample lists 680,000 or so clones, around 16% seen once, with more than 0.08% in the top ten. The specimen was naive CD4+ T cells from blood. These receptor sequences come from a man aged 18 to 35 in good health. The CDR3 runs from the conserved cysteine through the conserved F or W. The D gene is left open where the match is weak. Size is omitted from some rows. Given values are once, few, many or a class for expanded clones.

v_gene,d_gene,j_gene,abundance,CDR3nt,CDR3aa
TRBV11-3,NA,TRBJ1-1,NA,TGTGCCAGCAGCTTAGAAAACACTGAAGCTTTCTTT,CASSLENTEAFF
TRBV13,NA,TRBJ1-1,NA,TGTGCCAGCAGACGCACAGGAATGAACACTGAAGCTTTCTTT,CASRRTGMNTEAFF
TRBV18,NA,TRBJ2-7,few,TGTGCCAGCTCACCACGGTCTGGGGGCGCGGACGAGCAGTACTTC,CASSPRSGGADEQYF
TRBV29-1,NA,TRBJ2-5,NA,TGCAGCGCCACGACAGAGTACTACCAAGAGACCCAGTACTTC,CSATTEYYQETQYF
TRBV12-5,NA,TRBJ2-5,few,TGTGCTAGTGGGTTGACGGGGGCTCGGGAGACCCAGTACTTC,CASGLTGARETQYF
TRBV29-1,NA,TRBJ2-5,few,TGCAGCGCATACCCCGACAGTGAAAAAGAGACCCAGTACTTC,CSAYPDSEKETQYF
TRBV5-1,NA,TRBJ1-1,NA,TGCGCCAGCAGCTACGCGGACAGGAACACTGAAGCTTTCTTT,CASSYADRNTEAFF
TRBV9,NA,TRBJ1-2,NA,TGTGCCAGCAGCTACCGTAGAGGATTCTTAGGCCTCTATGGCTACACCTTC,CASSYRRGFLGLYGYTF
TRBV5-4,TRBD1,TRBJ1-2,few,TGTGCCAGCAGCTCTCAGACGGGACAGGCTAGTGGCTATGGCTACACCTTC,CASSSQTGQASGYGYTF
TRBV6-5,NA,TRBJ1-5,few,TGTGCCAGCAGTTCCGCGGGACTCGGCAATCAGCCCCAGCATTTT,CASSSAGLGNQPQHF
TRBV28,NA,TRBJ1-3,NA,TGTGCCAGCAGTCCCCCAGGACTGTTCTCTGGAAACACCATATATTTT,CASSPPGLFSGNTIYF
TRBV4-2,NA,TRBJ2-5,few,TGTGCCAGCAGCCAAAGCCTTAGTGGCCAAGAGACCCAGTACTTC,CASSQSLSGQETQYF
TRBV19,TRBD1,TRBJ2-5,few,TGTGCCAGTAGTCCCTACCTCAGGGGGCGCTGGGAGACCCAGTACTTC,CASSPYLRGRWETQYF
TRBV7-3,NA,TRBJ2-1,few,TGTGCCAGCAGCTCGTCCCGAGGACCAGACTCCTACAATGAGCAGTTCTTC,CASSSSRGPDSYNEQFF
TRBV6-5,TRBD2,TRBJ2-7,few,TGTGCCAGCAGTGGCTCGGGGGGTCTTTCCTACGAGCAGTACTTC,CASSGSGGLSYEQYF
TRBV27,TRBD2,TRBJ2-2,NA,TGTGCCAGCAGTTTAAGGGGGCCGAGCGGGAGGGTCGGCGGGGAGCTGTTTTTT,CASSLRGPSGRVGGELFF
TRBV4-3,NA,TRBJ1-1,NA,TGCGCCAGCAGCTTGGTCCGGGGGATGAACACTGAAGCTTTCTTT,CASSLVRGMNTEAFF
TRBV6-5,NA,TRBJ1-3,NA,TGTGCCAGCAGTTACGGCGATGGTCCTGGAAACACCATATATTTT,CASSYGDGPGNTIYF
TRBV6-5,NA,TRBJ1-1,few,TGTGCCAGCAGCCCCCCAGGAGGTCTGAACACTGAAGCTTTCTTT,CASSPPGGLNTEAFF
TRBV30,TRBD1,TRBJ2-6,NA,TGTGCCGGACTGCAGGGGGCGCCTAGGCACCTCTCTGGGGCCAACGTCCTGACTTTC,CAGLQGAPRHLSGANVLTF
TRBV27,TRBD1,TRBJ1-2,NA,TGTGCCAGCAGTTCGAGGGGGCAGCACTATGGCTACACCTTC,CASSSRGQHYGYTF
TRBV6-1,NA,TRBJ1-5,NA,TGTGCCAGCAGTGGTGGGGCGAATCAGCCCCAGCATTTT,CASSGGANQPQHF
TRBV7-9,NA,TRBJ2-3,few,TGTGCCAGCAAGCGGCGGGGGCCTACAGATACGCAGTATTTT,CASKRRGPTDTQYF
TRBV4-3,TRBD1,TRBJ2-2,few,TGCGCCAGCAGCCCCCGACAGGGCCTACCTAACACCGGGGAGCTGTTTTTT,CASSPRQGLPNTGELFF
TRBV5-1,NA,TRBJ2-6,few,TGCGCCAGCAGCTTGGGACTTCCCTCTGGGGCCAACGTCCTGACTTTC,CASSLGLPSGANVLTF
TRBV6-5,NA,TRBJ2-3,few,TGTGCCAGCAGTACGACAGATACGCAGTATTTT,CASSTTDTQYF
TRBV10-3,NA,TRBJ2-1,NA,TGTGCCATCAGTGAGGCGACAGTCCCCGACGAGAATGAGCAGTTCTTC,CAISEATVPDENEQFF
TRBV7-2,TRBD1,TRBJ2-2,NA,TGTGCCAGCAGCTCGCAGACAGGGTCGGGGGAGCTGTTTTTT,CASSSQTGSGELFF
TRBV14,NA,TRBJ2-3,few,TGTGCCAGCAGCCATAGCGGAGGGGGCACAAGAGGAGATACGCAGTATTTT,CASSHSGGGTRGDTQYF
TRBV30,TRBD1,TRBJ2-1,NA,TGTGCCTGGAGTGTACATCAGGACAGGGGCAATGAGCAGTTCTTC,CAWSVHQDRGNEQFF
TRBV18,TRBD2,TRBJ2-4,NA,TGTGCCAGCTCACCACCGGGAGGGCCCCCAAAAAACATTCAGTACTTC,CASSPPGGPPKNIQYF
TRBV4-1,TRBD2,TRBJ2-2,NA,TGCGCCAGCAGCCGGACTAGCGCGAAACTTACTACCGGGGAGCTGTTTTTT,CASSRTSAKLTTGELFF
TRBV6-5,NA,TRBJ2-7,NA,TGTGCCAGCAGCCTTAGGCGGGAAACCTACGAGCAGTACTTC,CASSLRRETYEQYF
TRBV7-7,NA,TRBJ2-2,few,TGTGCTAGCAGCTTAGCTAGCAGGGGGAACACCGGGGAGCTGTTTTTT,CASSLASRGNTGELFF
TRBV9,TRBD1,TRBJ1-2,NA,TGTGCCAGCAGCGGACCCGGGACAGGGGCCGTTGGCTACACCTTC,CASSGPGTGAVGYTF
TRBV6-5,NA,TRBJ2-1,few,TGTGCCAGCAGGCGGGTCTCCTACAATGAGCAGTTCTTC,CASRRVSYNEQFF
TRBV7-3,TRBD2,TRBJ2-1,NA,TGTGCCAGCAGCCCGAGGACTAGCGGTTGGAATGAGCAGTTCTTC,CASSPRTSGWNEQFF
TRBV14,TRBD1,TRBJ2-4,many,TGTGCCAGCAGCCAGTCCAGGGGGAACATTCAGTACTTC,CASSQSRGNIQYF
TRBV7-9,TRBD1,TRBJ1-1,NA,TGTGCCAGCAGCTTAGACAGGGGATCTGAAGCTTTCTTT,CASSLDRGSEAFF
TRBV4-1,NA,TRBJ1-2,few,TGCGCCAGCAGCCACTCCCCGACCGCCTTAGGTGGCTACACCTTC,CASSHSPTALGGYTF
TRBV27,TRBD1,TRBJ2-1,NA,TGTGCCACCGCGACAGGGGGCTCCTACAATGAGCAGTTCTTC,CATATGGSYNEQFF
TRBV27,NA,TRBJ1-5,NA,TGTGCCAGCAGTTTATCGTCCAGACGCAATCAGCCCCAGCATTTT,CASSLSSRRNQPQHF